What follows is one T cell receptor (beta chain) and its context. The authors ran a second PCR of roughly 6 to 12 cycles using a sample-barcoded 5' primer and a J-beta primer mix. TCRdb ran MiXCR on the 5' RACE reads and lists one entry per CDR3 protein. The sample lists roughly 800,000 distinct CDR3 sequences; around 34% were seen once. This specimen belongs to a study of blood T cells in healthy people across ages. With each sample, at least 5 micrograms of total RNA were extracted. Germline V gene data show CDR1 as SGHTA and CDR2 as FQGNSA. This CDR3 has 14 amino acids. V was shortened by 0 bases and J by 6 bases, with 9 bases between the two germline ends.

The TCR sequence derives from a man aged 18 to 29 in good health. Sequences were obtained from blood. V gene TRBV7-2 combines with J gene TRBJ2-1; possibly TRBD2 for D (6 bases). CDR3 region: CASSLALGGNEQFF. For the CDR3, the DNA is TGTGCCAGCAGCTTAGCGCTCGGGGGCAATGAGCAGTTCTTC.